These 32 T cell receptor beta chains share one sample of origin, sequenced in a study of OX40 agonist ivuxolimab in advanced cancers. Assay: immunoSEQ multiplex PCR; the TCRdb copy retains only in-frame clones and omits some. The table records about 70,000 clones, 86% of them present only once. This material consisted of CD4+ or CD8+ T cells sorted from blood, taken in a trial of the OX40 agonist ivuxolimab. The receptors stem from an adult with an advanced solid tumor such as melanoma, head and neck, liver or kidney cancer.

V usage is TRBV29-1 and J usage is TRBJ2-1, with D perhaps being TRBD1 or TRBD2 (6 bases each). Germline assignment: CDR1 SQVTM and CDR2 ANQGSEA. Trimming cost V 3 bases and J 9 bases, with 15 bases left between them. CDR3 length equals 13 residues. CDR3 sequence: CSVDSWGAGEQFF. The CDR3 DNA follows: TGCAGCGTTGATTCGTGGGGGGCCGGTGAGCAGTTCTTC.

The chain carries TRBV9 and TRBJ1-1; D perhaps matches TRBD1 (6 bases). CDR1 is SGDLS and CDR2 is YYNGEE in the germline V gene. The CDR3 is 15 residues long. V gave up 0 bases and J gave up 6 bases, with 15 bases separating them. This CDR3 is CASSVEGWRGAEAFF. For the CDR3, the DNA is TGTGCCAGCAGCGTAGAGGGCTGGAGGGGGGCTGAAGCTTTCTTT.

J is TRBJ2-3 and V is TRBV19, with 13 bases identical to TRBD2. Germline V gives CDR1 LNHDA, CDR2 SQIVND (reference sequence). The CDR3 sequence is 17 residues long. V was pared by 4 bases and J by 6 bases, with 10 bases of the junction left unmatched. This CDR3 reads CASSTLWTSGGSDTQYF. CDR3 DNA: TGTGCCAGTAGTACCCTTTGGACTAGCGGGGGTTCGGATACGCAGTATTTT.

As DNA, the CDR3 is TGCGCCAGCAGCTTGGCCCACAGGGCGGGTGGGGCCAACGTCCTGACTTTC. Protein: CASSLAHRAGGANVLTF. The chain couples TRBV5-1 to TRBJ2-6; D possibly corresponds to TRBD1 (6 bases). Germline CDR1 and CDR2: SGHRS and YFSETQ. The V and J ends lost 0 bases and 3 bases respectively, with 13 bases between them. This CDR3 is 17 amino acids long.

V gene TRBV6-1 combines with J gene TRBJ1-6; no clear D. The CDR3 extends over 15 amino acids. The V end lost 7 bases, the J end lost 0 bases, and 10 bases lay between the germline ends. Germline V gives CDR1 MNHNS, CDR2 SASEGT. Here the CDR3 DNA reads TGTGCCAGCAACCAACAGAGCTCCTATAATTCACCCCTCCACTTT. Translation: CASNQQSSYNSPLHF.

This clone has a handful of counts. The chain has TRBV6-1 and TRBJ1-1, with D possibly TRBD1 on 6 matching bases. V was trimmed by 0 bases and J by 4 bases, leaving 12 bases between them. Germline V gene data show CDR1 as MNHNS and CDR2 as SASEGT. This CDR3 is built from 15 residues. CDR3 residues: CASSEADLGGTEAFF. In DNA, the CDR3 is TGTGCCAGCAGTGAAGCCGACCTAGGGGGCACTGAAGCTTTCTTT.

This clone was detected once. The rearrangement links TRBV10-3 to TRBJ2-7; a possible D gene is TRBD2 (5 bases). Deletions cut 4 bases from V and 4 bases from J, with 17 bases between. The CDR3 length is 15 residues. CDR1 ENHRY and CDR2 SYGVKD come from the germline V gene. This chain's CDR3 is CAISGRRGSVYEQYF. The DNA for the CDR3 is TGTGCCATCAGTGGTAGGCGAGGGAGCGTATACGAGCAGTACTTC.

CDR3 loop: CASSFGTASYEQYF. For the CDR3, the DNA is TGTGCCAGCAGCTTCGGGACAGCCTCCTACGAGCAGTACTTC. The chain links TRBV7-2 to TRBJ2-7; 7 nucleotides align to TRBD1. CDR1 SGHTA and CDR2 FQGNSA come from the germline V gene. The CDR3 runs to 14 residues. The trim removed 3 bases at V and 0 bases at J, leaving 2 bases unmatched.

The chain carries TRBV4-2 and TRBJ1-6; D gene unclear. The CDR3 spans 14 residues. Trimming stripped 0 bases from V and 10 bases from J, with 10 bases between. CDR1 is LGHNA, CDR2 YNFKEQ, per germline. The CDR3: CASSQDRLQSPLHF. CDR3 coding DNA: TGTGCCAGCAGCCAAGATCGTCTCCAGTCACCCCTCCACTTT.

The chain combines TRBV11-2 with TRBJ2-1, with D unresolved. Between the trimmed V and J ends, which lost 5 bases and 5 bases, there was a span of 10 bases. Germline values: CDR1 SGHAT, CDR2 FQNNGV. There are 13 residues in the CDR3. The CDR3 is CASSLGEDNEQFF. In nucleotides, the CDR3 is TGTGCCAGCAGCCTAGGAGAGGACAATGAGCAGTTCTTC. Complete variable domain (other parts from reference TRBV11-2 and TRBJ2-1): EAGVAQSPRYKIIEKRQSVAFWCNPISGHATLYWYQQILGQGPKLLIQFQNNGVVDDSQLPKDRFSAERLKGVDSTLKIQPAKLEDSAVYLCASSLGEDNEQFFGPGTRLTVL.

The rearrangement uses TRBV11-3 and TRBJ2-5, with 11 positions matching TRBD2. Trimming took 5 bases from V and 2 from J; bases not matched to a gene: 4. The germline gives CDR1 SGHNT, CDR2 YENEEA. CDR3 length: 15 amino acids. CDR3 coding DNA: TGTGCCAGCAGCCGCGGGACTAGCGGACAAGAGACCCAGTACTTC. It specifies CASSRGTSGQETQYF.

The J gene is TRBJ1-3, the V gene TRBV4-2; tentative D call: TRBD1 (5 bases). The V end was cut by 0 bases, the J end by 4 bases, with 13 bases between. The CDR3 loop spans 16 amino acids. From germline, CDR1 is LGHNA and CDR2 YNFKEQ. In DNA, the CDR3 is TGTGCCAGCAGCCAAGATCAGGGCCCCCCGGGAAACACCATATATTTT. Its protein product is CASSQDQGPPGNTIYF.

This clone came up once. The chain combines TRBV6-1 with TRBJ1-6; tentative D call: TRBD1 (6 bases). This CDR3 comprises 15 residues. V was pared by 6 bases and J by 9 bases, with 18 bases between. Germline lookup yields CDR1 MNHNS and CDR2 SASEGT. The CDR3 reads CASSGLQGWGSPLHF. CDR3 bases: TGTGCCAGCAGCGGCTTACAGGGCTGGGGTTCACCCCTCCACTTT.

The chain uses TRBV5-6 and TRBJ2-2; 7 nucleotides align to TRBD1. Unmatched junction bases numbered 1, after V lost 1 base and J lost 1 base. The CDR3 is made up of 15 amino acids. Germline loops: CDR1 SGHDT, CDR2 YYEEEE. The CDR3 protein is CASSLPGGNTGELFF. Here the CDR3 DNA reads TGTGCCAGCAGCTTGCCAGGGGGGAACACCGGGGAGCTGTTTTTT.

The chain links TRBV2 to TRBJ2-7, with a possible D match to TRBD1 (5 bases). Looked up from germline, CDR1 is SNHLY and CDR2 is FYNNEI. Trimming took 6 bases from V and 6 from J, leaving 12 bases between them. This CDR3 spans 12 amino acids. In nucleotides, the CDR3 is TGTGCCAGCAGGACAGTACTTTCCGAGCAGTACTTC. It codes for CASRTVLSEQYF.

In its sample, this clone was seen once. The chain joins TRBV6-6 to TRBJ1-3; 9 bases match TRBD1. Germline CDR1 MNHNY, CDR2 SVGAGI (reference sequence). The V gene end was trimmed by 6 bases and the J gene end by 3 bases; junction bases not matched to a gene: 9. The CDR3 extends over 16 amino acids. The CDR3, as DNA: TGTGCCAGCAGATCTACGGGACAGGGCGATGGAAACACCATATATTTT. Translation gives CASRSTGQGDGNTIYF.

CDR3 nucleotide sequence: TGTGCCAGCAGTTTATCAGGGGGCTACGAGCAGTACTTC. This sequence encodes CASSLSGGYEQYF. The chain is built from TRBV28 and TRBJ2-7; 7 bases match TRBD1. V dropped 1 base and J dropped 3; count of bases not matched to a gene: 0. The CDR3 consists of 13 residues. Germline lookup yields CDR1 MDHEN and CDR2 SYDVKM.

The rearrangement links TRBV2 to TRBJ2-3, with D maybe TRBD1 (5 bases). The germline V gene encodes CDR1 SNHLY and CDR2 FYNNEI. Trimming stripped 7 bases from V and 5 bases from J, with 19 bases between. The CDR3 is 15 amino acids. CDR3 amino acids: CASILSGFLGDTQYF. CDR3 nucleotides: TGTGCCAGCATCCTGTCAGGGTTTTTAGGAGATACGCAGTATTTT.

The chain combines TRBV2 with TRBJ2-3, with a weak D call TRBD1 (5 bases). Germline CDR1 reads SNHLY; CDR2 reads FYNNEI. With 8 bases removed from V and 5 bases from J, the gap between germline ends came to 17 bases. The CDR3 totals 14 residues. CDR3 loop: CASAPGSMGDTQYF. DNA of the CDR3: TGTGCCAGCGCCCCAGGGTCGATGGGAGATACGCAGTATTTT.

The rearrangement joins TRBV7-3 to TRBJ2-2, with 12 bases fitting TRBD1. In germline, CDR1 is SGHTA, CDR2 FQGTGA. V dropped 6 bases and J dropped 7; count of bases not matched to a gene: 6. This CDR3 has 15 residues. The CDR3 protein is CASRPGTGGGGELFF. CDR3 nucleotide sequence: TGTGCCAGCAGACCCGGGACAGGGGGCGGCGGGGAGCTGTTTTTT.

This chain connects TRBV5-1 to TRBJ2-3; no firm D call. V lost 0 bases to trimming and J lost 2 bases, with 10 bases between them. The CDR3 is made up of 15 amino acids. Looked up from germline, CDR1 is SGHRS and CDR2 is YFSETQ. The CDR3 loop is CASSLGSPPTDTQYF. The CDR3 bases are TGCGCCAGCAGCTTGGGGAGTCCACCCACAGATACGCAGTATTTT. Together with reference TRBV5-1 and TRBJ2-3, the CDR3 gives the full variable domain: KAGVTQTPRYLIKTRGQQVTLSCSPISGHRSVSWYQQTPGQGLQFLFEYFSETQRNKGNFPGRFSGRQFSNSRSEMNVSTLELGDSALYLCASSLGSPPTDTQYFGPGTRLTVL.

The chain combines TRBV28 with TRBJ2-5; D gene ambiguous. Trimming removed 3 bases from V and 7 bases from J, with 12 bases in between. The CDR3 covers 13 residues. Germline CDR1 is MDHEN and CDR2 is SYDVKM. The CDR3 protein is CASSFSSPGTQYF. CDR3 coding DNA: TGTGCCAGCAGTTTTTCTAGTCCAGGGACCCAGTACTTC.

The chain couples TRBV5-1 to TRBJ1-3; no clear D gene. The V gene's germline CDR1 is SGHRS and CDR2 YFSETQ. CDR3 length: 13 amino acids. Trimming pared 2 bases from V and 2 bases from J, leaving 5 bases between. The DNA for the CDR3 is TGCGCCAGCAGCTTTACGGCTGGAAACACCATATATTTT. It specifies CASSFTAGNTIYF.

J is TRBJ2-3 and V is TRBV5-1; TRBD2 aligns across 8 bases. The CDR3 length is 19 residues. Germline CDR1 SGHRS, CDR2 YFSETQ. J was trimmed by 3 bases and V by 2 bases; bases with no gene match: 17. The CDR3 nucleotides read TGCGCCAGCAGCTTAAACCCGGATGGGGGGACTAGAGTTACAGATACGCAGTATTTT. Translated: CASSLNPDGGTRVTDTQYF.

The chain recombines TRBV18 with TRBJ1-6; D call uncertain. CDR3 length: 15 residues. CDR1 and CDR2 (germline): KGHSH, LQKENI. Trimming stripped 3 bases from V and 7 bases from J, with 13 bases between. CDR3 sequence reads: CASSPNLDPNSPLHF. The CDR3 region has the DNA TGTGCCAGCTCACCGAACTTAGACCCAAATTCACCCCTCCACTTT.

The chain employs TRBV6-5 and TRBJ2-5; no definite D call. V was trimmed by 2 bases and J by 4 bases, leaving 5 bases between them. The CDR3 runs to 12 residues. Germline assignment: CDR1 MNHEY and CDR2 SVGAGI. CDR3 sequence reads: CASSYGRETQYF. In DNA form, the CDR3 reads TGTGCCAGCAGTTACGGGCGAGAGACCCAGTACTTC.

This clone showed up just a few times. CDR3 nucleotide sequence: TGTGTCAGAACCCCCCACGAAGGAGAAGCTTTCTTT. Protein product: CVRTPHEGEAFF. The chain is built from TRBV7-5 and TRBJ1-1. TRBV7-5 is a listed pseudogene. CDR3 length: 12 amino acids.

The genes are TRBV10-3 and TRBJ2-2, with a tentative D call TRBD1 (7 bases). The V end lost 8 bases, the J end lost 3 bases, and 13 bases lay between the germline ends. The CDR3 contains 14 residues. The germline gives CDR1 ENHRY, CDR2 SYGVKD. Written as DNA, the CDR3 is TGTGCCATCCGGGGGCAGGGGGACACCGGGGAGCTGTTTTTT. Protein sequence: CAIRGQGDTGELFF.

The V gene is TRBV9, the J gene TRBJ2-3, with 7 bases matching TRBD1. CDR1 SGDLS and CDR2 YYNGEE come from the germline V gene. The CDR3 covers 16 residues. J was trimmed by 4 bases and V by 1 base; bases with no gene match: 9. DNA for the CDR3: TGTGCCAGCAGCGTAATCGGGGACAGTGGAGCAGATACGCAGTATTTT. It yields the protein CASSVIGDSGADTQYF.

The chain combines TRBV28 with TRBJ1-1; unclear D gene. V was cut by 3 bases and J by 8 bases, with 10 bases left in between. CDR1 is MDHEN, CDR2 SYDVKM, per germline. This CDR3 region has 12 residues. Written as DNA, the CDR3 is TGTGCCAGCAGTTTGGCGCAGCCAGAAGCTTTCTTT. This gives the protein CASSLAQPEAFF.

In DNA, the CDR3 is TGTGCCAGCAGTGATCTCAGGGAAGTTCAGCCCCAGCATTTT. Its protein product is CASSDLREVQPQHF. The chain has TRBV2 and TRBJ1-5; the D gene is possibly TRBD1 (5 bases). Trimming left V 3 bases short and J 6 bases short, with 12 bases between. CDR3 length: 14 residues. Germline CDR1 and CDR2: SNHLY and FYNNEI. Full variable domain (missing parts from reference TRBV2 and TRBJ1-5): EPEVTQTPSHQVTQMGQEVILRCVPISNHLYFYWYRQILGQKVEFLVSFYNNEISEKSEIFDDQFSVERPDGSNFTLKIRSTKLEDSAMYFCASSDLREVQPQHFGDGTRLSIL.

The gene calls are TRBV27 and TRBJ2-7; D gene unclear. The CDR3 has 14 residues. Germline-derived CDR1 and CDR2 are MNHEY and SMNVEV (reference sequence). Trimming left V 5 bases short and J 6 bases short, with 17 bases between. The CDR3 DNA is TGTGCCAGCAGTGGAAGACTGGTATCGGGCGAGCAGTACTTC. It yields the protein CASSGRLVSGEQYF.